The clone carrying this T cell receptor (beta chain) was found once. No conserved phenylalanine or tryptophan is present at the end of the CDR3, so a read error is the likely explanation. There are 15 residues in the CDR3. Germline CDR1 and CDR2: MNHEY and SVGAGI. V was clipped by 0 bases and J by 1 base, with 9 bases between them. The data belong to a study of blood T cells in healthy people across ages. A second PCR of roughly 7 to 11 cycles used a sample-barcoded 5' primer and a J-beta primer mix. TCRdb re-derived calls from the 5' RACE reads in MiXCR, one entry per CDR3 protein. The profile shows approximately 770,000 distinct CDR3 sequences, roughly 64% of them singletons.

The gene calls are TRBV6-5 and TRBJ1-2; unclear D gene. This TCR was sampled from a man aged 30 to 39 in good health. Specimen: blood. The CDR3 region is CASSYSRFFNYGYTL. In DNA, the CDR3 is TGTGCCAGCAGTTACTCCCGGTTCTTTAACTATGGCTACACCTTA.